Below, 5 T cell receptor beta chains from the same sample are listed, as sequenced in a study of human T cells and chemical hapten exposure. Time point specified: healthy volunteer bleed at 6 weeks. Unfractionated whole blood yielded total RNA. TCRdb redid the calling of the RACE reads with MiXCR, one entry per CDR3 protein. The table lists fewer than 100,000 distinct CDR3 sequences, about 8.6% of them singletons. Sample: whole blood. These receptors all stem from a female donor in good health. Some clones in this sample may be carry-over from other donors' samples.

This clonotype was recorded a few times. CDR3 in DNA: TGCAGTGCTAGGGCGACACGGCCGAACACCGGGGAGCTGTTTTTT. This encodes CSARATRPNTGELFF. V gene TRBV20-1 combines with J gene TRBJ2-2; D is unclear. The CDR3 totals 15 residues. V lost 3 bases and J lost 0, with 11 bases in between. CDR1 and CDR2 (germline): DFQATT, SNEGSKA (reference sequence).

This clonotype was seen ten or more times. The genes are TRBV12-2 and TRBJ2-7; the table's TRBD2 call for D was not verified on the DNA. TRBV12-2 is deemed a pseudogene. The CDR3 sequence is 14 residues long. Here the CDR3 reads CASRVEVWFYEQYF. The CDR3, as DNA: TGTGCAAGTCGAGTGGAGGTCTGGTTTTACGAGCAGTACTTC.

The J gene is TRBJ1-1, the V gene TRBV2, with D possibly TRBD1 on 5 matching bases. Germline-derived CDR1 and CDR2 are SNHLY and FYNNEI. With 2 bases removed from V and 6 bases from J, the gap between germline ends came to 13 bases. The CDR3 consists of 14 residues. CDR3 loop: CASSESGRGAEAFF. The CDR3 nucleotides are TGTGCCAGCAGTGAATCTGGGAGAGGGGCTGAAGCTTTCTTT.

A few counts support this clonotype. The CDR3: CAIKGAADTEAFF. As DNA, the CDR3 is TGTGCCATCAAGGGGGCAGCGGACACTGAAGCTTTCTTT. The chain uses TRBV10-3 and TRBJ1-1; 7 positions agree with TRBD1. The germline V gene has CDR1 ENHRY and CDR2 SYGVKD. The CDR3 sequence is 13 residues long. Losses at the gene ends were 7 bases for V and 3 bases for J; bases not matched to a gene: 5.

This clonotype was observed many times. The CDR3 DNA sequence: TGTGCCAGCAGCTTAGTCACAGGGTCTGGAAACACCATATATTTT. Its protein is CASSLVTGSGNTIYF. The rearrangement uses TRBV7-2 and TRBJ1-3, with a weak D call TRBD1 (6 bases). Trimming removed 1 base at V and 1 base at J, with 8 bases between. This CDR3 region has 15 residues. CDR1 is SGHTA and CDR2 is FQGNSA in the germline V gene.